This TCR beta chain comes out of a study of blood T cell repertoires in COVID-19. Study background: Spain, Italy and the United States supplied samples that represented acute and convalescent COVID-19. The analysed material was cDNA or gDNA that came from T cells, B-cell-depleted T cells, or PBMCs.

CDR1 is DFQATT and CDR2 is SNEGSKA in the germline V gene (reference sequence). This CDR3 has 14 residues. The V gene end was trimmed by 3 bases and the J gene end by 7 bases; junction bases not matched to a gene: 9. Per the authors' pipeline: The assay estimated nucleated cells by amplifying reference gene primers. The data were produced by immunoSEQ multiplex PCR, yet TCRdb's version contains in-frame clones alone and is incomplete. Clonal size and the V and J genes are those of that table, whereas D and trimming came from the DNA. The sample carries about 380,000 clones, 81% recorded once. The chain joins TRBV20-1 to TRBJ2-3, with TRBD1 matching 8 bases. The TCR sequence derives from a human donor with acute or convalescent COVID-19. The donor label of this sample is uncertain. The specimen was peripheral blood. The CDR3: CSASGGTGGNTQYF. In DNA, the CDR3 is TGCAGTGCTAGTGGGGGGACAGGCGGCAATACGCAGTATTTT.